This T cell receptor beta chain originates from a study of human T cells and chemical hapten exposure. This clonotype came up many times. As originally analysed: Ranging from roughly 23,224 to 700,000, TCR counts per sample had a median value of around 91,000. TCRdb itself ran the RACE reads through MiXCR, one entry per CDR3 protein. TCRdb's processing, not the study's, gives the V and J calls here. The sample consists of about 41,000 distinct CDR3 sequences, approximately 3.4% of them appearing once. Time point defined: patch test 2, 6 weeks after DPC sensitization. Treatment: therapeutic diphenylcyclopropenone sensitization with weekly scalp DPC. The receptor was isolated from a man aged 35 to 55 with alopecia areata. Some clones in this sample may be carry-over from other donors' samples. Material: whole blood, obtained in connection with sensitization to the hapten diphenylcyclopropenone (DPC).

The CDR3 DNA sequence: TGTGCCAGCAGCCCAAGCGGGAGCACAGATACGCAGTATTTT. Residues: CASSPSGSTDTQYF. The rearrangement links TRBV7-9 to TRBJ2-3, with D possibly TRBD2 on 6 matching bases. V dropped 5 bases and J dropped 0 bases, with 9 bases sitting between them. CDR3 size: 14 residues. Looked up from germline, CDR1 is SEHNR and CDR2 is FQNEAQ (reference sequence).